Below are 27 T cell receptor beta chains sequenced from a single sample in a study of T cell changes during pregnancy in multiple sclerosis. Profiling relied on immunoSEQ multiplex PCR, and the TCRdb table lists in-frame clones only, not all of them. The sample has roughly 80,000 clones; over 75% are singletons. Material: peripheral blood, obtained before pregnancy. Receptors were obtained from a female donor with multiple sclerosis, enrolled in a pregnancy study.

The CDR3 loop reads CASSKYTGTEAFF. In DNA form, the CDR3 reads TGCGCCAGCAGCAAGTATACGGGCACTGAAGCTTTCTTT. The rearrangement joins TRBV23-1 to TRBJ1-1; no definite D call. TRBV23-1 is an ORF, and what it does is uncertain. V was pared by 6 bases and J by 4 bases, with 12 bases between. CDR3 length equals 13 residues.

The J gene is TRBJ1-1, the V gene TRBV7-9; the match to TRBD1 covers 8 bases. CDR3 length: 13 amino acids. The germline gives CDR1 SEHNR, CDR2 FQNEAQ (reference sequence). J was trimmed by 10 bases and V by 4 bases; bases with no gene match: 8. Written as DNA, the CDR3 is TGTGCCAGCAGCTCAGGGGGCGGACGCCGAGCTTTCTTT. This translates into CASSSGGGRRAFF.

This sequence joins TRBV5-5 and TRBJ1-5; 7 bases fit TRBD1. V was clipped by 0 bases and J by 7 bases; unmatched bases: 4. Looked up from germline, CDR1 is SGHKS and CDR2 is YYEKEE (reference sequence). The CDR3 is made up of 14 amino acids. CDR3: CASSLGQGVQPQHF. The CDR3 DNA is TGTGCCAGCAGCTTGGGACAGGGAGTCCAGCCCCAGCATTTT.

The rearrangement uses TRBV29-1 and TRBJ2-3; tentatively, D is TRBD2 (6 bases). The CDR3 runs to 13 residues. Looked up from germline, CDR1 is SQVTM and CDR2 is ANQGSEA. Trimming took 8 bases from V and 2 from J, leaving 14 bases between them. CDR3 protein: CSIRGGTTDTQYF. As DNA, the CDR3 is TGCAGCATTCGGGGCGGGACCACAGATACGCAGTATTTT.

The V gene is TRBV19, the J gene TRBJ1-4; D not resolved. V was pared by 5 bases and J by 0 bases, with 7 bases between. This CDR3 has 14 amino acids. In germline, CDR1 is LNHDA, CDR2 SQIVND (reference sequence). The CDR3 DNA sequence: TGTGCCAGTAGTCCCGGAGCAACTAATGAAAAACTGTTTTTT. It is translated as CASSPGATNEKLFF.

The chain carries TRBV7-8 and TRBJ1-1; 7 bases align to TRBD1. CDR3 length equals 16 residues. In germline, CDR1 is SGHVS, CDR2 FQNEAQ. Trimming removed 6 bases from V and 2 bases from J; junction bases left unmatched: 12. In DNA, the CDR3 is TGTGCCAGCAGACTTAACAGGGGTAATCGAAACACTGAAGCTTTCTTT. Its translation: CASRLNRGNRNTEAFF.

This clone appeared a single time. The V and J genes are TRBV5-1 and TRBJ2-1, with TRBD2 matching over 11 bases. The germline CDR1 and CDR2 sequences are SGHRS and YFSETQ. V shed 4 bases and J 2 bases; nucleotides not matched to a gene: 2. This CDR3 region has 15 residues. The CDR3 coding sequence is TGCGCCAGCAGCGCGACTAGCGGGGCCTACAATGAGCAGTTCTTC. Translating it yields CASSATSGAYNEQFF.

The chain employs TRBV2 and TRBJ1-1; TRBD1 aligns across 7 bases. Germline CDR1 SNHLY, CDR2 FYNNEI. The CDR3 runs to 14 residues. Trimming cost V 6 bases and J 5 bases; bases outside gene matches: 9. This CDR3 is CASSRETGRTEAFF. CDR3 DNA sequence: TGTGCCAGCAGCCGGGAGACAGGGCGGACTGAAGCTTTCTTT.

The chain has TRBV15 and TRBJ1-4; 8 bases match TRBD1. The length of the CDR3 is 16 residues. CDR1 and CDR2 (germline): LNHNV, YYDKDF (reference sequence). V lost 5 bases and J lost 8; bases outside the gene matches: 13. CDR3 DNA: TGTGCCACCAGCGGACTCCGGGGGCAGGGGGCCGAAAAACTGTTTTTT. Protein sequence: CATSGLRGQGAEKLFF.

The CDR3 loop reads CASGGHRTGEAFF. CDR3 bases: TGTGCCAGCGGGGGCCATCGGACAGGGGAAGCTTTCTTT. The chain combines TRBV2 with TRBJ1-1; 8 bases are shared with TRBD1. This CDR3 has 13 residues. Trimming cost V 8 bases and J 8 bases; bases outside gene matches: 10. Germline assignment: CDR1 SNHLY and CDR2 FYNNEI.

This clone was seen once. This sequence joins TRBV4-1 and TRBJ2-7, with a tentative D call TRBD2 (6 bases). The germline V gene has CDR1 MGHRA and CDR2 YSYEKL. Between the trimmed V and J ends, which lost 4 bases and 3 bases, there was a span of 16 bases. CDR3 length equals 15 residues. The CDR3: CASSPPQGGDYEQYF. CDR3 sequence (DNA): TGCGCCAGCAGCCCCCCGCAGGGAGGAGACTACGAGCAGTACTTC.

The chain links TRBV4-3 to TRBJ1-4, with D possibly being TRBD1 (5 bases). V was trimmed by 0 bases and J by 0 bases, leaving 14 bases between them. This CDR3 region has 18 residues. Per germline, CDR1 LGHNA and CDR2 YSLEER. The CDR3 loop is CASSQEAGFRATNEKLFF. CDR3 DNA: TGCGCCAGCAGCCAAGAAGCAGGGTTTCGTGCAACTAATGAAAAACTGTTTTTT.

The chain links TRBV7-2 to TRBJ2-5; TRBD1 agrees at 10 bases. With V trimmed by 1 base and J by 5 bases, 4 bases remained unmatched. Germline assignment: CDR1 SGHTA and CDR2 FQGNSA. CDR3 length equals 15 residues. The DNA for the CDR3 is TGTGCCAGCAGCTTAGGGGGACAGGGGTGGGAGACCCAGTACTTC. Translation: CASSLGGQGWETQYF.

This clone was seen just once. The V and J genes are TRBV6-6 and TRBJ2-5; D is possibly TRBD2 (5 bases). Germline-derived CDR1 and CDR2 are MNHNY and SVGAGI (reference sequence). The V and J ends lost 6 bases and 5 bases respectively, with 19 bases between them. The CDR3 contains 15 residues. The CDR3 here is CASRGITRVGETQYF. The CDR3 nucleotides are TGTGCCAGCAGGGGGATAACGAGGGTGGGGGAGACCCAGTACTTC.

This clone showed up just once. The chain employs TRBV30 and TRBJ2-1, with 14 bases identical to TRBD2. V lost 2 bases and J lost 8; bases outside the gene matches: 5. CDR1 and CDR2 (germline): GTSNPN, SVGIG (reference sequence). This CDR3 contains 15 residues. The CDR3 bases are TGTGCCTGGAGTCCTCGACTAGCGGGGGGGGATGAGCAGTTCTTC. As protein: CAWSPRLAGGDEQFF.

The chain recombines TRBV27 with TRBJ2-1; maybe TRBD2 (7 bases). The CDR3 has 17 amino acids. Germline CDR1 and CDR2: MNHEY and SMNVEV (reference sequence). Trimming cost V 4 bases and J 0 bases, with 16 bases left between them. CDR3 DNA: TGTGCCAGCAGTTGGGGAGGGGGTCGTCCCTCCTACAATGAGCAGTTCTTC. This sequence encodes CASSWGGGRPSYNEQFF.

V and J are TRBV5-1 and TRBJ1-1; weak D call: TRBD1 (6 bases). Germline CDR1 is SGHRS and CDR2 is YFSETQ. CDR3 length: 14 amino acids. V was cut by 1 base and J by 5 bases, with 12 bases left in between. The CDR3 sequence: CASSLMTGGTEAFF. CDR3 in DNA: TGCGCCAGCAGCTTGATGACAGGCGGAACTGAAGCTTTCTTT.

The V and J genes are TRBV7-3 and TRBJ2-3; 11 bases are a match to TRBD2. The length of the CDR3 is 19 residues. Germline-derived CDR1 and CDR2 are SGHTA and FQGTGA. The V segment lost 4 bases and the J segment 1 base; nucleotides outside the gene matches: 13. CDR3 sequence reads: CASSSYGASSGGRTDTQYF. The CDR3 DNA reads TGTGCCAGCAGCTCGTACGGGGCGTCTAGCGGGGGGCGCACAGATACGCAGTATTTT.

Comment on this clone: Other DNA sequences from this sample encode an identical CDR3 as well. This rearrangement joins TRBV11-3 to TRBJ2-5; a weak D match, TRBD1 (5 bases). This CDR3 is 14 amino acids long. Trimming removed 1 base at V and 0 bases at J, with 6 bases between. CDR1 is SGHNT, CDR2 YENEEA, per germline. The CDR3 spells CASSLGGDQETQYF. CDR3 coding DNA: TGTGCCAGCAGCTTAGGGGGCGACCAAGAGACCCAGTACTTC. Full variable domain (outside the CDR3, taken from reference TRBV11-3 and TRBJ2-5): EAGVVQSPRYKIIEKKQPVAFWCNPISGHNTLYWYLQNLGQGPELLIRYENEEAVDDSQLPKDRFSAERLKGVDSTLKIQPAELGDSAVYLCASSLGGDQETQYFGPGTRLLVL.

The J gene is TRBJ2-3, the V gene TRBV5-1, with TRBD2 matching 11 bases. V lost 2 bases to trimming and J lost 3 bases; unmatched junction nucleotides: 2. The germline CDR1 and CDR2 sequences are SGHRS and YFSETQ. The CDR3 is made up of 15 amino acids. The CDR3 loop is CASSLLAGVTDTQYF. In DNA, the CDR3 is TGCGCCAGCAGCTTACTAGCGGGGGTGACAGATACGCAGTATTTT.

This clone was observed once. The V call is TRBV5-6, the J call TRBJ1-3, with D hard to call. V gave up 2 bases and J gave up 4 bases, with 16 bases separating them. This CDR3 contains 16 residues. From germline, CDR1 is SGHDT and CDR2 YYEEEE. The CDR3 nucleotides are TGTGCCAGCAGCTTCGATCTGGGTGGCGGAGGAAACACCATATATTTT. It specifies CASSFDLGGGGNTIYF.

This chain connects TRBV5-1 to TRBJ2-7; 7 bases are shared with TRBD1. The CDR3 covers 16 residues. Trimming cost V 4 bases and J 1 base; bases outside gene matches: 11. Germline V gives CDR1 SGHRS, CDR2 YFSETQ. CDR3 sequence: CASSLRDSQTSYEQYF. For the CDR3, the DNA is TGCGCCAGCAGCCTTAGGGACAGCCAGACTTCCTACGAGCAGTACTTC.

The chain uses TRBV7-2 and TRBJ1-1; weak D call: TRBD1 (6 bases). From germline, CDR1 is SGHTA and CDR2 FQGNSA. Trimming removed 4 bases at V and 5 bases at J, with 17 bases between. The CDR3 spans 15 residues. The CDR3 DNA sequence: TGTGCCAGCAGCTCCGAGACAGGTTGGAGGACTGAAGCTTTCTTT. Encoded protein: CASSSETGWRTEAFF.

The rearrangement uses TRBV7-2 and TRBJ2-1, with unresolved D. Germline loops: CDR1 SGHTA, CDR2 FQGNSA. V was trimmed by 2 bases and J by 9 bases, leaving 5 bases between them. The CDR3 spans 11 residues. CDR3 in amino acids: CASSLFGEQFF. As DNA, the CDR3 is TGTGCCAGCAGCTTATTCGGTGAGCAGTTCTTC.

The rearrangement joins TRBV6-4 to TRBJ1-2, with 11 bases that match TRBD1. CDR1 is MRHNA and CDR2 is SNTAGT in the germline V gene. This CDR3 has 14 amino acids. J lost 8 bases, V lost 5 bases, and 7 bases had no gene match. The CDR3 DNA sequence: TGTGCCAGCAGTAAGGACAGGGGGCGCGGGGGCTACACCTTC. Its translation: CASSKDRGRGGYTF.

This sequence joins TRBV6-1 and TRBJ1-3; D gene uncertain. The V gene lost 6 bases and the J gene lost 0 bases, with 12 bases spanning the gap. CDR3 length: 15 residues. The germline V gene has CDR1 MNHNS and CDR2 SASEGT. The DNA for the CDR3 is TGTGCCAGCAGCCCCCCGGGTGGCTCTGGAAACACCATATATTTT. This codes for CASSPPGGSGNTIYF.

The J gene is TRBJ1-2, the V gene TRBV7-9; 9 positions match TRBD1. The V gene end was trimmed by 6 bases and the J gene end by 8 bases; junction bases not matched to a gene: 10. In germline, CDR1 is SEHNR, CDR2 FQNEAQ (reference sequence). The CDR3 is made up of 14 amino acids. This CDR3 is CASSIRDRVSGYTF. In nucleotides, the CDR3 is TGTGCCAGCAGTATACGGGACAGGGTCAGCGGCTACACCTTC.